Listed below are T cell receptor beta chains from one sample, sequenced in a study of T-cell reconstitution after alpha-beta-depleted transplantation in children. TCRdb reanalysed the PCR reads using MiXCR and keeps one entry per CDR3 protein. The data contain some 830,000 distinct CDR3 sequences, approximately 15% of them singletons. The sample in question was PBMCs, mostly from graft donor cells, obtained 360 days after TCRalphabeta/CD19-depleted stem cell transplant. All receptors derive from a male patient younger than 18 who had a stem cell transplant for acute lymphoblastic leukemia, so the T cells may come from the graft donor. The CDR3 runs from the conserved cysteine through the conserved F or W. The D gene is left open where the match is weak. Clone size is shown for a subset of rows, as once, few, many or a class of expanded clone.

clone_size	v_call	j_call	cdr3_length	d_call	cdr3_nt	cdr3_aa
few	TRBV2	TRBJ2-2	15	TRBD2	TGTGCCAGCATCCCGGGACTAGCGGGACCCGGGGAGCTGTTTTTT	CASIPGLAGPGELFF
-	TRBV4-1	TRBJ2-2	16	-	TGCGCCACCACCGAGGGGGGTAGAATCCCCCCGGGGGAGCTGTTTTTT	CATTEGGRIPPGELFF
few	TRBV12-3/TRBV12-4	TRBJ2-3	14	-	TGTGCCAGCAGTTTAACGACAGCCACAGATACGCAGTATTTT	CASSLTTATDTQYF
-	TRBV4-1	TRBJ1-2	14	-	TGCGCCAGCAGACGTGTGGGGCAAAACTATGGCTACACCTTC	CASRRVGQNYGYTF
-	TRBV5-1	TRBJ2-7	14	-	TGCGCCAGCTGGGCGGGGTCGAACTCCTACGAGCAGTACTTC	CASWAGSNSYEQYF
few	TRBV20-1	TRBJ2-3	11	-	TGCAGTGCTAGAGATCGAACTACGCAGTATTTT	CSARDRTTQYF
-	TRBV27	TRBJ2-2	15	-	TGTGCCAGCAGTTATCAGGGAAGTAACACCGGGGAGCTGTTTTTT	CASSYQGSNTGELFF
many	TRBV29-1	TRBJ2-1	14	TRBD1	TGCAGCGTTTCGGGACAGGGTGTGTACAATGAGCAGTTCTTC	CSVSGQGVYNEQFF
-	TRBV15	TRBJ2-4	18	-	TGTGCCACCAGCAGAGGCGCACGGACAGATATAGCCAAAAACATTCAGTACTTC	CATSRGARTDIAKNIQYF
few	TRBV5-1	TRBJ1-2	12	TRBD1	TGCGCCAGCAGCTTGGCAGAGGGACAGGCTACCTTC	CASSLAEGQATF
-	TRBV4-1	TRBJ1-1	14	-	TGCGCCAGCAGCCAGACCCACAGGAACACTGAAGCTTTCTTT	CASSQTHRNTEAFF
many	TRBV15	TRBJ2-1	17	TRBD2	TGTGCCACCAGCAGAGATCGGAGACTAGCGAGTACGGATGAGCAGTTCTTC	CATSRDRRLASTDEQFF
-	TRBV21-1	TRBJ2-3	17	-	TGTGCCAGCGGAGGCACGAGCGGGAGGGCCGAGGGAGATACGCAGTATTTT	CASGGTSGRAEGDTQYF
few	TRBV6-1	TRBJ1-1	14	-	TGTGCCAGCAGTGCAGGGGTCATGAACACTGAAGCTTTCTTT	CASSAGVMNTEAFF
many	TRBV5-5	TRBJ2-3	15	-	TGTGCCAGCTGGTCCGGGCAGGGGACCGCAGATACGCAGTATTTT	CASWSGQGTADTQYF
many	TRBV4-1	TRBJ2-5	17	-	TGCGCCAGCAGCCAAGGGCTGTTAGGACGACAAGGGGAGACCCAGTACTTC	CASSQGLLGRQGETQYF
-	TRBV6-1	TRBJ1-3	14	-	TGTGCCAGCAGTGAACGGGGGAGAGGAAACACCATATATTTT	CASSERGRGNTIYF
many	TRBV2	TRBJ2-3	12	-	TGTGCCAGCAGCGGAGGTGTAGATACGCAGTATTTT	CASSGGVDTQYF
few	TRBV5-1	TRBJ1-2	14	TRBD1	TGCGCCAGCCGAAGACCCGGGACAGGGGACGGCTACACCTTC	CASRRPGTGDGYTF
many	TRBV4-1	TRBJ2-7	13	-	TGCGCCAGCAGCTCCAGGGCCTCCTACGAGCAGTACTTC	CASSSRASYEQYF
-	TRBV5-1	TRBJ2-1	15	-	TGCGCCAGCAGCTTGCCGAGGGCCTCCTACAATGAGCAGTTCTTC	CASSLPRASYNEQFF
-	TRBV5-1	TRBJ2-1	14	-	TGCGCCAGCAGCTTGGGGGCGGGATCTTCGGAGCAGTTCTTC	CASSLGAGSSEQFF
many	TRBV29-1	TRBJ2-4	11	-	TGCAGCGTCCCCCTGGGAAACATTCAGTACTTC	CSVPLGNIQYF
-	TRBV5-1	TRBJ1-4	15	-	TGCGCCAGCAGCGCCTACTTCGAACGGAATGAAAAACTGTTTTTT	CASSAYFERNEKLFF